A selection of T cell receptor beta chains follows, all from one sample in a study of blood T cells in healthy people across ages. TCRdb re-derived calls from the 5' RACE reads in MiXCR, one entry per CDR3 protein. The sample lists roughly 1.7 million distinct CDR3 sequences; roughly 30% were seen once. The sample consisted of blood. These receptors were obtained from a woman aged 25 to 39 in good health. The CDR3 runs from the conserved cysteine through the conserved F or W. Each record gives: CDR3 DNA, CDR3 protein, clone size, V gene, D gene, J gene. D genes are given only for firm matches. Size is omitted from some rows. Given values are once, few, many or a class for expanded clones.

CDR3 DNA: TGTGCCAGCTCGATAACCCTTACGGGAGGGGGAGATACGCAGTATTTT
CDR3 protein: CASSITLTGGGDTQYF
clone size: .
V gene: TRBV12-3/TRBV12-4
D gene: TRBD2
J gene: TRBJ2-3

CDR3 DNA: TGTGCCAGCAGCTTGGTAGCGGTAGGAACCGGGGAGCTGTTTTTT
CDR3 protein: CASSLVAVGTGELFF
clone size: .
V gene: TRBV11-1
D gene: .
J gene: TRBJ2-2

CDR3 DNA: TGTGCCAGCAGTGAATTGGAGACCCTGAGCACAGATACGCAGTATTTT
CDR3 protein: CASSELETLSTDTQYF
clone size: few
V gene: TRBV25-1
D gene: .
J gene: TRBJ2-3

CDR3 DNA: TGCGCCTGCGAGCTAGCGGAGGTTAAAGAGACCCAGTACTTC
CDR3 protein: CACELAEVKETQYF
clone size: .
V gene: TRBV5-1
D gene: TRBD2
J gene: TRBJ2-5

CDR3 DNA: TGCAGTGCTAGAGCAGGGGGCCTTGGCGAGCAGTACTTC
CDR3 protein: CSARAGGLGEQYF
clone size: .
V gene: TRBV20-1
D gene: TRBD1
J gene: TRBJ2-7

CDR3 DNA: TGTGCCAGCAGTGCCCTACTAGCGGGGGTGGATACGCAGTATTTT
CDR3 protein: CASSALLAGVDTQYF
clone size: .
V gene: TRBV7-3
D gene: TRBD2
J gene: TRBJ2-3

CDR3 DNA: TGTGCCAGCAGTTTAGCACGGGACGGCCCCTACGAGCAGTACTTC
CDR3 protein: CASSLARDGPYEQYF
clone size: once
V gene: TRBV27
D gene: .
J gene: TRBJ2-7

CDR3 DNA: TGTGCCAGCAGCGACCGGACAGGTCACCGCATGGGCAATGAGCAGTTCTTC
CDR3 protein: CASSDRTGHRMGNEQFF
clone size: .
V gene: TRBV14
D gene: TRBD1
J gene: TRBJ2-1

CDR3 DNA: TGCAGCGTGACAGGGGGCGCCCAAGCTGAAGCTTTCTTT
CDR3 protein: CSVTGGAQAEAFF
clone size: few
V gene: TRBV29-1
D gene: TRBD1
J gene: TRBJ1-1

CDR3 DNA: TGTGCCAGCAGCTTAGAGACAGGCGGGGAGCTGTTTTTT
CDR3 protein: CASSLETGGELFF
clone size: .
V gene: TRBV7-9
D gene: .
J gene: TRBJ2-2

CDR3 DNA: TGCAGTGATACGCCGTGGCCGGACACAGATACGCAGTATTTT
CDR3 protein: CSDTPWPDTDTQYF
clone size: few
V gene: TRBV20-1
D gene: .
J gene: TRBJ2-3

CDR3 DNA: TGTGCCAGCCGATCTAGCGGGGATGCCTACGAGCAGTACTTC
CDR3 protein: CASRSSGDAYEQYF
clone size: few
V gene: TRBV27
D gene: TRBD2
J gene: TRBJ2-7

CDR3 DNA: TGCGCCAGCAGTAGGGGGCTAGCGGGCCTAACCCAAGAGACCCAGTACTTC
CDR3 protein: CASSRGLAGLTQETQYF
clone size: .
V gene: TRBV5-1
D gene: .
J gene: TRBJ2-5

CDR3 DNA: TGCAGTGCTAGAATTGGGGGGGAAGCCTCGGCACCCCTCCACTTT
CDR3 protein: CSARIGGEASAPLHF
clone size: few
V gene: TRBV20-1
D gene: .
J gene: TRBJ1-6

CDR3 DNA: TGCGCCAGCAGCCCCGGGACAGGGGGCGCAGGCTATGGCTACACCTTC
CDR3 protein: CASSPGTGGAGYGYTF
clone size: few
V gene: TRBV5-1
D gene: TRBD1
J gene: TRBJ1-2

CDR3 DNA: TGTGCCACCAGTGACTACCCGGGGACTAGCGGGAGACATGAGCAGTTCTTC
CDR3 protein: CATSDYPGTSGRHEQFF
clone size: .
V gene: TRBV24-1
D gene: TRBD2
J gene: TRBJ2-1

CDR3 DNA: TGCAGCGTTGAAGCTCTAGCGGGAGACTACAATGAGCAGTTCTTC
CDR3 protein: CSVEALAGDYNEQFF
clone size: .
V gene: TRBV29-1
D gene: TRBD2
J gene: TRBJ2-1

CDR3 DNA: TGTGCCAGCAGTTTAATCGGACAGGGGAATTTCTACGAGCAGTACTTC
CDR3 protein: CASSLIGQGNFYEQYF
clone size: few
V gene: TRBV27
D gene: TRBD1
J gene: TRBJ2-7

CDR3 DNA: TGTGCCAGCAGCTTGGCCGTCGGTAACACCGGGGAGCTGTTTTTT
CDR3 protein: CASSLAVGNTGELFF
clone size: once
V gene: TRBV5-4
D gene: .
J gene: TRBJ2-2

CDR3 DNA: TGTGCCAGCAGCTTAGAACCGGGGTTTAATGAAAAACTGTTTTTT
CDR3 protein: CASSLEPGFNEKLFF
clone size: .
V gene: TRBV7-9
D gene: .
J gene: TRBJ1-4

CDR3 DNA: TGTGCCAGCAGCCAAGTCAGGGACAGCGAAGAGACCCAGTACTTC
CDR3 protein: CASSQVRDSEETQYF
clone size: few
V gene: TRBV14
D gene: TRBD1
J gene: TRBJ2-5

CDR3 DNA: TGCGCCAGCAGCTTGGAACTAGCGGGGATCCACGAGCAGTACTTC
CDR3 protein: CASSLELAGIHEQYF
clone size: few
V gene: TRBV5-1
D gene: TRBD2
J gene: TRBJ2-7